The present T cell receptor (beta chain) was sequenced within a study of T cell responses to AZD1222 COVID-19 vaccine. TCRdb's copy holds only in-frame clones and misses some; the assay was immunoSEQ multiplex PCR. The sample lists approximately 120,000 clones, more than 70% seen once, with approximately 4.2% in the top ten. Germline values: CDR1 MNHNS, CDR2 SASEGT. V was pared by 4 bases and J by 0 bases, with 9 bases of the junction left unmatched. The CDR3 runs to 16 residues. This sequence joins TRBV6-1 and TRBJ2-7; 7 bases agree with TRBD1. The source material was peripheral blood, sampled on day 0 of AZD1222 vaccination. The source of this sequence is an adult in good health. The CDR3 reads CASSVSAGGSSYEQYF. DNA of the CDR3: TGTGCCAGCAGTGTCTCTGCAGGGGGTAGCTCCTACGAGCAGTACTTC.